This T cell receptor (beta chain) derives from a study of OX40 agonist ivuxolimab in advanced cancers. Overall study context: The dose-escalation cohort had hepatocellular carcinoma, melanoma, renal cell or head and neck cancer. Study findings and constraints: CD4+ and CD8+ T cells in blood underwent clonal expansion by week 6 at 0.1 to 3.0 mg/kg. Partial responders receiving 0.1-3.0 mg/kg showed among the lowest clonal expansion.

About this clone: Its antigen remains unknown.

The CDR3 spans 15 residues. Germline CDR1 and CDR2: MDHEN and SYDVKM. Trimming pared 3 bases from V and 0 bases from J, leaving 11 bases between. Only in-frame clones appear in the TCRdb table, and some are missing; sequencing was by immunoSEQ multiplex PCR. The sample has under 35,000 clones; around 85% are singletons. The chain recombines TRBV28 with TRBJ1-1, with D perhaps TRBD1 (5 bases). The sequencing here drew on CD4+ or CD8+ T cells sorted from blood, taken in a trial of the OX40 agonist ivuxolimab. The TCR originated in an adult with an advanced solid tumor such as melanoma, head and neck, liver or kidney cancer. The CDR3 sequence: CASSLPRGLNTEAFF. Written as DNA, the CDR3 is TGTGCCAGCAGTTTGCCGAGGGGCTTGAACACTGAAGCTTTCTTT.